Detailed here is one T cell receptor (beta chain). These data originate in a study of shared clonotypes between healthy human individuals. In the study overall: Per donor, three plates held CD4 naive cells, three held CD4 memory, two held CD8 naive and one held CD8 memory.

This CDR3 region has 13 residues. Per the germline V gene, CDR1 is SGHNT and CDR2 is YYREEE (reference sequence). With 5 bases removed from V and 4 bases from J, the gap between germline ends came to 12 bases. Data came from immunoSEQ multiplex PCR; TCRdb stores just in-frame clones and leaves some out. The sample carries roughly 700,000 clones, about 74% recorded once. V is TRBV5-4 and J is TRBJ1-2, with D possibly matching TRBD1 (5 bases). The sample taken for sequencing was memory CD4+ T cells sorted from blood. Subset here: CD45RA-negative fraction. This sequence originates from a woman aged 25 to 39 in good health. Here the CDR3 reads CASRMDISYGYTF. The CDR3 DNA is TGTGCCAGCAGAATGGACATTTCCTATGGCTACACCTTC.